The 5 T cell receptor beta chains below were found in one sample sequenced in a study of blood T cells in healthy people across ages. The second PCR ran roughly 6 to 11 cycles with a sample-barcoded 5' primer and J-beta primers. TCRdb passed the 5' RACE reads through MiXCR, listing each CDR3 protein once. The table lists around 800,000 distinct CDR3 sequences, roughly 26% of them singletons. These data were also filed under a second study, of T cells of mothers and their children.

Material for sequencing was blood. These receptors were taken from a boy aged 5 to 17 in good health.

The CDR3 coding sequence is TGTGCCAGCAGTGACTCCAGGGACACCGGGGAGCTGTTTTTT. Translated, it gives CASSDSRDTGELFF. The chain combines TRBV6-4 with TRBJ2-2, with a possible D match to TRBD1 (5 bases). V was pared by 0 bases and J by 3 bases, with 5 bases between. The germline V gene has CDR1 MRHNA and CDR2 SNTAGT. The CDR3 has 14 residues.

This clonotype turned up a few times. The chain links TRBV29-1 to TRBJ2-3; weak D call: TRBD1 (5 bases). The CDR3 consists of 14 residues. Trimming pared 4 bases from V and 2 bases from J, leaving 13 bases between. Germline V gene sequence: CDR1 SQVTM, CDR2 ANQGSEA. This CDR3 reads CSVVSDTFTDTQYF. CDR3 in DNA: TGCAGCGTTGTGTCGGACACCTTCACAGATACGCAGTATTTT.

This clonotype was recorded a few times. The rearrangement joins TRBV4-1 to TRBJ1-6, with D unclear. The length of the CDR3 is 13 residues. Deletions cut 1 base from V and 7 bases from J, with 5 bases between. Germline lookup yields CDR1 MGHRA and CDR2 YSYEKL. CDR3 amino acids: CASSQGANSPLHF. The CDR3 DNA is TGCGCCAGCAGCCAAGGGGCGAATTCACCCCTCCACTTT.

This clonotype was observed a handful of times. The gene calls are TRBV10-2 and TRBJ2-2; the match to TRBD2 covers 12 bases. The CDR3 runs 16 residues. The trim removed 6 bases at V and 6 bases at J, leaving 8 bases unmatched. Germline CDR1 and CDR2: WSHSY and SAAADI. This chain's CDR3 is CASRYLAGGRSGELFF. In DNA form, the CDR3 reads TGCGCCAGCAGATACCTAGCGGGGGGGCGGTCCGGGGAGCTGTTTTTT.

This clonotype was seen a few times. DNA for the CDR3: TGTGCCTGGAGCGCCCCGCCGGGGTGGGACACTGAAGCTTTCTTT. This gives the protein CAWSAPPGWDTEAFF. The chain recombines TRBV30 with TRBJ1-1; D gene ambiguous. Germline V gives CDR1 GTSNPN, CDR2 SVGIG (reference sequence). V lost 3 bases and J lost 3, with 17 bases in between. CDR3 length: 15 amino acids. Full variable domain (outside the CDR3, taken from reference TRBV30 and TRBJ1-1): SQTIHQWPATLVQPVGSPLSLECTVEGTSNPNLYWYRQAAGRGLQLLFYSVGIGQISSEVPQNLSASRPQDRQFILSSKKLLLSDSGFYLCAWSAPPGWDTEAFFGQGTRLTVV.